The entry that follows covers one TCR beta chain sequence. Its antigen is currently unknown. The data were taken from a study of identical twins. Whole-study results and caveats: Conclusions relied on cross-sectional statistical analysis, not following the same donors. Insertion counts were lower in abundant cord blood beta clonotypes, a trend that memory repertoires did not show. Researchers reported excess low generation probability among twin-shared out-of-frame alpha sequences.

V lost 2 bases and J lost 7, with 16 bases in between. Germline CDR1 and CDR2: SGHRS and YFSETQ. The CDR3 contains 15 residues. A universal primer site was added by template switching, and unique molecular identifiers were carried by the cDNA. TCRdb recomputed calls from the 5' RACE reads with MiXCR, one row per CDR3 protein. The data show some 590,000 distinct CDR3 sequences, roughly 9.5% seen once. Another study also made use of these data, one on yellow fever vaccine responses in identical twins.

The origin of this receptor is a woman between 18 and 29 years old in good health. The rearrangement links TRBV5-1 to TRBJ1-5; possible D gene TRBD1, 6 bases. The sequencing sample was made of PBMCs. This CDR3 reads CASSLDRSLGQPQHF. Here the CDR3 DNA reads TGCGCCAGCAGCTTAGACAGGTCCTTGGGGCAGCCCCAGCATTTT.